This T cell receptor (beta chain) is from a study of post-analysis software for immune sequencing data. Study overall: In terms of disease course, relapsing-remitting, secondary progressive and progressive-relapsing multiple sclerosis were included. Study-level findings and limits: Strong same-batch co-clustering of samples appeared with F measure clustering. Significantly decreased normalized Chao1 diversity was recorded for multiple sclerosis patients relative to controls. Included in a set of roughly five TRBV segments more frequent in patients than controls were TRBV5-6, TRBV5-1 and TRBV20-1.

Presence of unique molecular identifiers characterized the TCR beta cDNA libraries. When about 1 to 11 million T cells were used, they gave about 540,000 cDNA molecules. TCRdb fed the PCR reads into MiXCR, producing one record per CDR3 protein. Of roughly 700,000 distinct CDR3 sequences in the sample, 25% to 30% were seen once. A few counts support this clonotype. The antigen remains unidentified. Germline-derived CDR1 and CDR2 are ENHRY and SYGVKD. The CDR3 extends over 13 amino acids. V was trimmed by 4 bases and J by 3 bases, leaving 10 bases between them. The sample taken for sequencing was blood. This clonotype was obtained from a girl aged 10-17 years with multiple sclerosis. The V call is TRBV10-3, the J call TRBJ2-7; perhaps TRBD2 as D (5 bases). CDR3 loop: CAISGTDGYEQYF. As DNA, the CDR3 is TGTGCCATCAGTGGGACTGACGGCTACGAGCAGTACTTC.